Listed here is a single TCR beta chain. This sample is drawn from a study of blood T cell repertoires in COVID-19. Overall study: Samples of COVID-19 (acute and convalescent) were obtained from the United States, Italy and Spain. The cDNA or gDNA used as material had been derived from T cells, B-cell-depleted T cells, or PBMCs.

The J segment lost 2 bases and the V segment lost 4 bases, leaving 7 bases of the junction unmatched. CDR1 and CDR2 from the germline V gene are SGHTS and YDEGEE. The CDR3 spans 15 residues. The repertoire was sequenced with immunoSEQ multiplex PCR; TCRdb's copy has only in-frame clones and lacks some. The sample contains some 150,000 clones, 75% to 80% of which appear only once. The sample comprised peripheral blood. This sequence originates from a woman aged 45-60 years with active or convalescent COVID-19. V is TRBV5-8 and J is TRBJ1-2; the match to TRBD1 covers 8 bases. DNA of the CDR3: TGTGCCAGCAGCCGAGACGGACAGGGAAACTATGGCTACACCTTC. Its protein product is CASSRDGQGNYGYTF.